The rows below give T cell receptor beta chains drawn from one sample of a study of CD8+ T cells in alopecia areata. Generated by immunoSEQ multiplex PCR, the TCRdb table keeps only in-frame clones and is missing some. Of some 82,000 clones listed, 45% to 60% are singletons. Source material: NKG2D-high CD8+ T cells sorted from blood. These receptors all come from a human donor with alopecia areata. Both conserved end residues are part of each CDR3. The D gene is left open where the match is weak. Rows may omit the clone size; those that give it use once, few, many or a size class.

len: 15; d_gene: NA; v_gene: TRBV5-6; abundance: NA; j_gene: TRBJ2-6; CDR3aa: CASSLMESGANVLTF; CDR3nt: TGTGCCAGCAGCTTGATGGAGTCTGGGGCCAACGTCCTGACTTTC
len: 14; d_gene: TRBD1; v_gene: TRBV4-2; abundance: few; j_gene: TRBJ2-7; CDR3aa: CASSPGQGAGEQYF; CDR3nt: TGTGCCAGCAGCCCCGGACAGGGGGCGGGGGAGCAGTACTTC
len: 11; d_gene: TRBD1; v_gene: TRBV27; abundance: NA; j_gene: TRBJ2-4; CDR3aa: CASSTGQEQYF; CDR3nt: TGTGCCAGCAGCACGGGACAGGAACAGTACTTC
len: 14; d_gene: NA; v_gene: TRBV7-9; abundance: once; j_gene: TRBJ2-5; CDR3aa: CAISTEGRQETQYF; CDR3nt: TGTGCCATCAGCACAGAAGGTCGGCAAGAGACCCAGTACTTC
len: 15; d_gene: TRBD2; v_gene: TRBV27; abundance: NA; j_gene: TRBJ2-1; CDR3aa: CASRTGLAPQSEQFF; CDR3nt: TGTGCCAGCAGGACTGGACTAGCCCCCCAATCGGAGCAGTTCTTC
len: 12; d_gene: NA; v_gene: TRBV5-6; abundance: NA; j_gene: TRBJ2-5; CDR3aa: CASSLGSAAQYF; CDR3nt: TGTGCCAGCAGCTTGGGAAGCGCCGCCCAGTACTTC
len: 15; d_gene: NA; v_gene: TRBV7-2; abundance: few; j_gene: TRBJ2-5; CDR3aa: CASSLPESGKETQYF; CDR3nt: TGTGCCAGCAGCTTGCCGGAGTCCGGTAAAGAGACCCAGTACTTC
len: 18; d_gene: TRBD2; v_gene: TRBV9; abundance: NA; j_gene: TRBJ2-7; CDR3aa: CASSPSVNPSGSGDEQYF; CDR3nt: TGTGCCAGCAGCCCTTCAGTCAATCCCAGCGGGAGCGGGGACGAGCAGTACTTC
len: 11; d_gene: TRBD1; v_gene: TRBV29-1; abundance: NA; j_gene: TRBJ1-1; CDR3aa: CSVSTGTQAFF; CDR3nt: TGCAGCGTCTCGACAGGGACCCAAGCTTTCTTT
len: 14; d_gene: NA; v_gene: TRBV10-1; abundance: NA; j_gene: TRBJ2-7; CDR3aa: CASSGSGNPYEQYF; CDR3nt: TGCGCCAGCAGTGGGTCAGGGAATCCCTACGAGCAGTACTTC
len: 10; d_gene: NA; v_gene: TRBV20-1; abundance: NA; j_gene: TRBJ2-7; CDR3aa: CSATRHEQYF; CDR3nt: TGCAGTGCTACCCGTCACGAGCAGTACTTC
len: 11; d_gene: NA; v_gene: TRBV20-1; abundance: few; j_gene: TRBJ2-1; CDR3aa: CSAPAYNEQFF; CDR3nt: TGCAGTGCCCCCGCCTACAATGAGCAGTTCTTC
len: 15; d_gene: NA; v_gene: TRBV28; abundance: few; j_gene: TRBJ1-1; CDR3aa: CASRHPGTGETEAFF; CDR3nt: TGTGCCAGCAGACACCCAGGGACGGGAGAGACTGAAGCTTTCTTT
len: 15; d_gene: TRBD2; v_gene: TRBV6-6; abundance: NA; j_gene: TRBJ2-3; CDR3aa: CASSQGSGSTDTQYF; CDR3nt: TGTGCCAGCAGTCAGGGGAGCGGGAGTACAGATACGCAGTATTTT
len: 15; d_gene: NA; v_gene: TRBV13; abundance: once; j_gene: TRBJ2-3; CDR3aa: CASSIPGLGTDTQYF; CDR3nt: TGTGCCAGCAGCATCCCGGGACTGGGCACAGATACGCAGTATTTT
len: 14; d_gene: TRBD1; v_gene: TRBV7-9; abundance: NA; j_gene: TRBJ1-2; CDR3aa: CASSRGQGHYGYTF; CDR3nt: TGTGCCAGCAGCCGGGGACAGGGCCACTATGGCTACACCTTC
len: 15; d_gene: NA; v_gene: TRBV29-1; abundance: few; j_gene: TRBJ2-4; CDR3aa: CSVELAGLAKNIQYF; CDR3nt: TGCAGCGTTGAACTGGCAGGGCTAGCCAAAAACATTCAGTACTTC
len: 19; d_gene: TRBD2; v_gene: TRBV4-3; abundance: NA; j_gene: TRBJ2-5; CDR3aa: CASSQDSRRGGARQETQYF; CDR3nt: TGCGCCAGCAGCCAAGATTCCCGGCGCGGGGGAGCACGGCAAGAGACCCAGTACTTC
len: 11; d_gene: NA; v_gene: TRBV2; abundance: NA; j_gene: TRBJ2-5; CDR3aa: CAIKLAETQYF; CDR3nt: TGTGCCATCAAACTAGCCGAGACCCAGTACTTC
len: 15; d_gene: TRBD1; v_gene: TRBV5-1; abundance: NA; j_gene: TRBJ1-1; CDR3aa: CASSTGTDMNTEAFF; CDR3nt: TGCGCCAGCAGCACCGGGACAGATATGAACACTGAAGCTTTCTTT
len: 17; d_gene: TRBD2; v_gene: TRBV28; abundance: NA; j_gene: TRBJ2-3; CDR3aa: CASSYPTSGGFTDTQYF; CDR3nt: TGTGCCAGCAGTTACCCCACTAGCGGGGGTTTCACAGATACGCAGTATTTT
len: 15; d_gene: NA; v_gene: TRBV2; abundance: few; j_gene: TRBJ2-1; CDR3aa: CASSDDQGLYNEQFF; CDR3nt: TGTGCCAGCAGTGATGATCAGGGATTGTACAATGAGCAGTTCTTC
len: 15; d_gene: NA; v_gene: TRBV6-5; abundance: once; j_gene: TRBJ1-5; CDR3aa: CASSYSSGGNQPQHF; CDR3nt: TGTGCCAGCAGTTACTCGTCCGGCGGCAATCAGCCCCAGCATTTT
len: 14; d_gene: NA; v_gene: TRBV29-1; abundance: few; j_gene: TRBJ1-3; CDR3aa: CSVPDGRSGNTIYF; CDR3nt: TGCAGCGTCCCCGACGGGAGATCTGGAAACACCATATATTTT
len: 14; d_gene: NA; v_gene: TRBV18; abundance: NA; j_gene: TRBJ2-5; CDR3aa: CASSPPAGRETQYF; CDR3nt: TGTGCCAGCTCACCACCGGCAGGGAGGGAGACCCAGTACTTC
len: 14; d_gene: NA; v_gene: TRBV6-5; abundance: NA; j_gene: TRBJ1-1; CDR3aa: CASSYSRGNTEAFF; CDR3nt: TGTGCCAGCAGTTACTCTCGGGGGAACACTGAAGCTTTCTTT
len: 12; d_gene: NA; v_gene: TRBV9; abundance: NA; j_gene: TRBJ2-2; CDR3aa: CASTGGPGELFF; CDR3nt: TGTGCCAGCACCGGAGGTCCCGGGGAGCTGTTTTTT
len: 13; d_gene: NA; v_gene: TRBV4-1; abundance: NA; j_gene: TRBJ2-2; CDR3aa: CASSVGGTGELFF; CDR3nt: TGCGCCAGCAGCGTAGGTGGCACCGGGGAGCTGTTTTTT
len: 14; d_gene: NA; v_gene: TRBV19; abundance: few; j_gene: TRBJ1-6; CDR3aa: CASSAAGYNSPLHF; CDR3nt: TGTGCCAGTAGTGCGGCGGGATATAATTCACCCCTCCACTTT
len: 11; d_gene: NA; v_gene: TRBV29-1; abundance: NA; j_gene: TRBJ2-3; CDR3aa: CSVSGVDTQYF; CDR3nt: TGCAGCGTTTCCGGGGTAGATACGCAGTATTTT
len: 14; d_gene: NA; v_gene: TRBV9; abundance: NA; j_gene: TRBJ2-1; CDR3aa: CASSVATGDNEQFF; CDR3nt: TGTGCCAGCAGCGTAGCTACCGGGGACAATGAGCAGTTCTTC
len: 15; d_gene: TRBD1; v_gene: TRBV5-1; abundance: NA; j_gene: TRBJ2-5; CDR3aa: CASSPDREEGETQYF; CDR3nt: TGCGCCAGCAGCCCGGACAGGGAGGAAGGTGAGACCCAGTACTTC
len: 15; d_gene: TRBD2; v_gene: TRBV9; abundance: NA; j_gene: TRBJ2-1; CDR3aa: CASSVSGSSYNEQFF; CDR3nt: TGTGCCAGCAGCGTTAGCGGGAGTTCCTACAATGAGCAGTTCTTC
len: 11; d_gene: NA; v_gene: TRBV27; abundance: NA; j_gene: TRBJ2-7; CDR3aa: CASSKDYEQYF; CDR3nt: TGTGCCAGCAGTAAAGACTACGAGCAGTACTTC
len: 12; d_gene: NA; v_gene: TRBV28; abundance: few; j_gene: TRBJ2-1; CDR3aa: CASRLNNNEQFF; CDR3nt: TGTGCCAGCAGGCTGAATAACAATGAGCAGTTCTTC
len: 15; d_gene: TRBD1; v_gene: TRBV30; abundance: few; j_gene: TRBJ2-5; CDR3aa: CAWAPGTGKAETQYF; CDR3nt: TGTGCCTGGGCCCCCGGGACAGGGAAGGCAGAGACCCAGTACTTC
len: 13; d_gene: NA; v_gene: TRBV29-1; abundance: NA; j_gene: TRBJ2-7; CDR3aa: CSVTDPSSYEQYF; CDR3nt: TGCAGCGTTACGGACCCGAGCTCCTACGAGCAGTACTTC
len: 11; d_gene: NA; v_gene: TRBV20-1; abundance: NA; j_gene: TRBJ2-1; CDR3aa: CSAGGEGEQFF; CDR3nt: TGCAGTGCTGGCGGGGAAGGGGAGCAGTTCTTC
len: 14; d_gene: NA; v_gene: TRBV4-3; abundance: NA; j_gene: TRBJ2-7; CDR3aa: CASSQDRSSYEQYF; CDR3nt: TGCGCCAGCAGCCAAGATCGGAGCTCCTACGAGCAGTACTTC
len: 12; d_gene: NA; v_gene: TRBV27; abundance: NA; j_gene: TRBJ2-2; CDR3aa: CASSFRAGELFF; CDR3nt: TGTGCCAGCAGTTTTCGGGCCGGGGAGCTGTTTTTT
len: 15; d_gene: NA; v_gene: TRBV7-9; abundance: few; j_gene: TRBJ2-5; CDR3aa: CASSLFGGNQETQYF; CDR3nt: TGTGCCAGCAGCTTATTTGGGGGAAACCAAGAGACCCAGTACTTC